Listed below are T cell receptor beta chains from one sample, sequenced in a study of regulatory T cells in long-lasting Graves disease. TCRdb processed the multiplex PCR reads anew with MiXCR; each CDR3 protein has one entry. The profile shows some 460,000 distinct CDR3 sequences, roughly 16% of them singletons. Another study also made use of these data, one on T cells in Graves' hyperthyroidism and ophthalmopathy.

Sequencing was performed on peripheral blood mononuclear cells (PBMCs), taken at new diagnosis, from a patient treated with antithyroid drugs. The receptors originated from a man in his forties or fifties with Graves disease. Both conserved end residues are part of each CDR3. D genes are given only for firm matches. Only some rows state a clone size, as once, few, many or a class for expanded clones.

J	size	V	D	DNA	CDR3
TRBJ2-7	many	TRBV12-3/TRBV12-4	NA	TGTGCCAGCAGTTTCTTCAGTTTCGAGCAGTACTTC	CASSFFSFEQYF
TRBJ2-1	NA	TRBV10-3	TRBD2	TGTGCCATCAGTGGACTAGCGGCTGAGCAGTTCTTC	CAISGLAAEQFF
TRBJ2-1	once	TRBV20-1	TRBD2	TGCAGCACCAGCCTAGCGGGAGTCGGGAATGAGCAGTTCTTC	CSTSLAGVGNEQFF
TRBJ2-1	many	TRBV20-1	TRBD2	TGCAGTGCTACCCAGGGGACTAGCGGGAGATTGGGTGAGCAGTTCTTC	CSATQGTSGRLGEQFF
TRBJ2-7	many	TRBV11-2	NA	TGTGCCAGCAGCTTTAACCAGGGACACTACGAGCAGTACTTC	CASSFNQGHYEQYF
TRBJ2-3	NA	TRBV28	NA	TGTGCCAGCATCCGATTCGACAGGACAGGCACAGATACGCAGTATTTT	CASIRFDRTGTDTQYF
TRBJ2-7	many	TRBV28	TRBD1	TGTGCCAGCAGAGATAACAGGGGGCAGACCTACGAGCAGTACTTC	CASRDNRGQTYEQYF
TRBJ2-6	NA	TRBV19	TRBD1	TGTGCCAGTAGTACAGGGGGCCTCTCTGGGGCCAACGTCCTGACTTTC	CASSTGGLSGANVLTF
TRBJ2-1	NA	TRBV14	TRBD2	TGTGCCAGCAGCCAATTCCGTTCCGTACTAGCGGGAGGGGTGCAGTTCTTC	CASSQFRSVLAGGVQFF
TRBJ2-7	many	TRBV7-3	TRBD2	TGTGCCAGCAGCTTAACCGGGACGGGGGGACGCGAGCAGTACTTC	CASSLTGTGGREQYF
TRBJ2-6	many	TRBV28	NA	TGTGCCAGCAGTTCCCCGGGTGGACCAAGGGGGGCCAACGTCCTGACTTTC	CASSSPGGPRGANVLTF
TRBJ1-3	NA	TRBV12-3/TRBV12-4	TRBD1	TGTGCCAGCAACTCAGACAGGGTGGGAAACACCATATATTTT	CASNSDRVGNTIYF
TRBJ1-2	many	TRBV27	TRBD1	TGTGCCAGCAGTCTCGACAGGGACACAGACTATGGCTACACCTTC	CASSLDRDTDYGYTF
TRBJ2-3	NA	TRBV10-3	NA	TGTGCCATCAGTGAGCCCCAGGGCGCAGATACGCAGTATTTT	CAISEPQGADTQYF
TRBJ1-1	NA	TRBV9	TRBD1	TGTGCCAGCAGCGAGAGTTCCGGGACAGGGGATACTGAAGCTTTCTTT	CASSESSGTGDTEAFF
TRBJ2-5	NA	TRBV7-6	NA	TGTGCCAGCAGCCCCAAGATCACAGGGCAAGAGACCCAGTACTTC	CASSPKITGQETQYF
TRBJ1-1	few	TRBV11-3	TRBD1	TGTGCCAGCAGCTTGGAACAGGGGTTTGTTTTTTTCTTT	CASSLEQGFVFFF